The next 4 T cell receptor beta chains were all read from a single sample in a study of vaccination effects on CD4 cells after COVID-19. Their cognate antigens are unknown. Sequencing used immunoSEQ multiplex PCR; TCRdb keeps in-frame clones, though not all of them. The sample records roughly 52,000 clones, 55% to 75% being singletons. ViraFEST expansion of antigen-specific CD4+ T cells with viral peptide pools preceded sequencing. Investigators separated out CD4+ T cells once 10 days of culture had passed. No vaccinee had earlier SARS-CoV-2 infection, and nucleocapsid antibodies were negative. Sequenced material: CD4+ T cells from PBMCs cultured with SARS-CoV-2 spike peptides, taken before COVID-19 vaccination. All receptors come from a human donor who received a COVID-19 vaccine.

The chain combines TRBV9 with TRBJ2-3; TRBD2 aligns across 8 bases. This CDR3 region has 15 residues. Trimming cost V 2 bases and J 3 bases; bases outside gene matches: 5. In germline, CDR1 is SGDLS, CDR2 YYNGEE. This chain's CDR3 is CASSVSGRVTDTQYF. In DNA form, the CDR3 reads TGTGCCAGCAGCGTCAGCGGGAGAGTAACAGATACGCAGTATTTT.

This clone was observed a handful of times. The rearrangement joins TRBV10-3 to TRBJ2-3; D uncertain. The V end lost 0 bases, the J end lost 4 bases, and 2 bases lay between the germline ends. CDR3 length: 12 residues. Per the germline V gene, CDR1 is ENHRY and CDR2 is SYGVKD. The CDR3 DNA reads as TGTGCCATCAGTGAGTCGTCAGATACGCAGTATTTT. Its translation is CAISESSDTQYF.

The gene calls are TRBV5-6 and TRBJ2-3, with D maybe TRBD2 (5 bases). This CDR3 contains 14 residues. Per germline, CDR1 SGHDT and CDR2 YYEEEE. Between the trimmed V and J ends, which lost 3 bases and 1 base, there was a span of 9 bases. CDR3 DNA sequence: TGTGCCAGCAGCTCGGAGGACCGCACAGATACGCAGTATTTT. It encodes CASSSEDRTDTQYF.

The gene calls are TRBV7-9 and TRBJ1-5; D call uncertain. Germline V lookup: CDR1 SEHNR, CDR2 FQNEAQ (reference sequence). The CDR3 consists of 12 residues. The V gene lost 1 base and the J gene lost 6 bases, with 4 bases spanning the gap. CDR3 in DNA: TGTGCCAGCAGCTTAGGTACTCAGCCCCAGCATTTT. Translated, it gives CASSLGTQPQHF.